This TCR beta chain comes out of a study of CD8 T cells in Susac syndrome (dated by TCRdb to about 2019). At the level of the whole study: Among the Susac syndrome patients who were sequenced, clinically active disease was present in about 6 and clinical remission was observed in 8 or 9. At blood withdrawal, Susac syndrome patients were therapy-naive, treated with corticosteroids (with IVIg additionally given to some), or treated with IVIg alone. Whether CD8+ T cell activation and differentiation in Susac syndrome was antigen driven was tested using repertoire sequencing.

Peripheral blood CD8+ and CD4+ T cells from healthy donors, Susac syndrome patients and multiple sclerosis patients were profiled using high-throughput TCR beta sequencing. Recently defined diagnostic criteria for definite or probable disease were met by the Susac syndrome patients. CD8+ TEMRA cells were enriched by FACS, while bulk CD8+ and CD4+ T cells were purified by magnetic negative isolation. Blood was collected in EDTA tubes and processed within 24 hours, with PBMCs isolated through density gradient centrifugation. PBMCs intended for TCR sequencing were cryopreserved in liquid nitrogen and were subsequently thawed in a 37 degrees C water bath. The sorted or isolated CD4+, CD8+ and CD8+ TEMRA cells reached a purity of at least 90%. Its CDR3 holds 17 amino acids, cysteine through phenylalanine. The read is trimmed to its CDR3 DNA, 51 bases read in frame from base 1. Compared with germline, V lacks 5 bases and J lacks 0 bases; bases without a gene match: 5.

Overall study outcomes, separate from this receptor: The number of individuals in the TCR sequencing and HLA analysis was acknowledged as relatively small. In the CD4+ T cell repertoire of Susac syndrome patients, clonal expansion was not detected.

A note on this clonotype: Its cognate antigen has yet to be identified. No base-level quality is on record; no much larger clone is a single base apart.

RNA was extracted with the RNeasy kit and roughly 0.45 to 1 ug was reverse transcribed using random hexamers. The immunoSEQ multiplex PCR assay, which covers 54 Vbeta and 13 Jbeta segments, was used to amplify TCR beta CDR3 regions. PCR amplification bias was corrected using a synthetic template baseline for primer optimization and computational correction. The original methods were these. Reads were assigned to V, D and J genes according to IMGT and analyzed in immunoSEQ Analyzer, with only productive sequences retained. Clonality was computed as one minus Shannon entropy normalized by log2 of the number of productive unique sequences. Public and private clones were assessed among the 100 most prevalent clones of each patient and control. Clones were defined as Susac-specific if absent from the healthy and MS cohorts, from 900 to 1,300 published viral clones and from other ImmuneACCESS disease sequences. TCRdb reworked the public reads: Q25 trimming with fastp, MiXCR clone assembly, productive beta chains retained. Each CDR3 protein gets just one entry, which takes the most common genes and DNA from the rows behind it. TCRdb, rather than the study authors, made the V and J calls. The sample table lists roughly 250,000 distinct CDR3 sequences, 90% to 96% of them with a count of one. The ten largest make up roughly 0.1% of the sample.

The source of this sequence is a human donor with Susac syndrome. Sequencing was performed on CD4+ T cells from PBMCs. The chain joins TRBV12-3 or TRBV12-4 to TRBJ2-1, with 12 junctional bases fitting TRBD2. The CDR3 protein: CASSLTSGGSSYNEQFF. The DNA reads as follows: TGTGCCAGCAGTCTGACTAGCGGGGGAAGCTCCTACAATGAGCAGTTCTTC.